The following is a TCR beta chain sequence with its context. Its antigen remains undetermined. No base-level quality is on record; no much larger clone is a single base apart. The sample's time point label, decoded: 24 months on ibrutinib. For TCR beta library preparation, 2 to 2.5 micrograms of genomic DNA were isolated from cryopreserved PBMCs. High-throughput TCR beta sequencing was performed on longitudinal blood samples from CLL patients receiving ibrutinib monotherapy. The patients were enrolled in a single-center, open-label phase 2 trial of ibrutinib monotherapy. The data are from a study of cytotoxic CD8 clonotypes in ibrutinib-treated CLL (dated by TCRdb to the early 2020s). Notes on the research overall: The cohort included more than 14 treatment-naive and roughly 10 relapsed/refractory patients; about 18 were IGHV unmutated. Partial responses were observed in roughly 24 patients and complete responses in 2; after a median follow-up of roughly 62 months, remission was maintained in roughly 14 patients and progression was observed in some twelve. Samples at response were collected after a median of about 12 months of treatment, with a range of about 6 to 40 months. On average, each sample had about 260,000 productive templates and approximately 85,000 productive rearrangements. Of the roughly 86 people in the trial, around 24 had longitudinal samples available. Cryopreserved peripheral blood mononuclear cells were obtained prior to treatment, at the time of response, and at either disease progression or sustained remission. Every sample from remission and from progressive disease was obtained while the patients were still on ibrutinib. General study outcomes and caveats: At baseline, clonality was higher than in age-matched healthy donors and showed a strong correlation with circulating CD8+ T-cell counts. Sampling times were not matched between patients in sustained remission and patients whose disease was progressing, and lymph node repertoires were not examined. Public clonotypes were rare and either contracted or stayed stable during treatment, and the rise in clonality at ibrutinib response reflected the expansion of private clonotypes. At ibrutinib response clonality went up, during sustained remission it held steady, and at progression it dropped back toward baseline.

CDR1 and CDR2 were assigned from the germline V gene (reference sequence) as LNHDA and SQIVND. Including cysteine and phenylalanine, the CDR3 has 16 amino acids. Kept here is only the CDR3 DNA, which spans 48 bases and is read in frame from base 1. Unmatched junction bases come to 10, with V trimmed by 6 bases and J by 2 bases. A MiSeq instrument was used for deep resolution sequencing, which targeted depths ranging from 1 in 1 million up to 1 in 200,000 T cells, with coverage averaging 10x for each clonotype. The immunoSEQ hsTCRB Kit was used to generate the TCR beta libraries. Per the source publication's procedure: Data were analyzed with ImmunoSEQ Data Assistant and ImmunoSEQ Analyzer, with V, D and J genes assigned per IMGT definitions. Clonality, which ranges from 0 to 1, was calculated as one minus the normalized Shannon entropy of productive rearrangement frequencies. Only overrepresented clonotypes making up at least 0.05% of the repertoire of each patient were included in the public clonotype analysis. About a dozen repertoires from age-matched healthy donors, obtained from immuneACCESS, served as clonality controls. TCRdb mirrors the immuneACCESS table, restricted to in-frame sequences. Some clones are absent from its copies; in checked studies, under half trace to an unresolved V gene, and the reason for the others is unknown. The D gene and trimming were derived from the DNA, and the V and J assignments and clone size from that table. The sample profile shows 110,000 or so clones; 50% to 65% of them were found once. The ten top clones hold 37% of the sample.

The sequenced sample was PBMCs, obtained after 24 months of ibrutinib treatment. This chain is built from TRBV19 and TRBJ1-5; 7 of the junction bases match TRBD1. The receptor's source is a human donor with chronic lymphocytic leukemia. The DNA is TGTGCCAGTAGCCGAGCCCCAGGGGGAGGCAATCAGCCCCAGCATTTT. This is translated as CASSRAPGGGNQPQHF.